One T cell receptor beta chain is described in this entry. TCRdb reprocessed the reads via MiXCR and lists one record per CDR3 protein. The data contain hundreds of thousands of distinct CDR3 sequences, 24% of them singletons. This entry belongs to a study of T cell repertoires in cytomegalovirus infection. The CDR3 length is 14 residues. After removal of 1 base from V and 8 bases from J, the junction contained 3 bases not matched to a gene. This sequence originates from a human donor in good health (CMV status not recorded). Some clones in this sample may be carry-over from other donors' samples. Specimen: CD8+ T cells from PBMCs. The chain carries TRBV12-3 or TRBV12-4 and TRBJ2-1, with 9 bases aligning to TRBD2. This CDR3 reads CASSLGRGGHEQFF. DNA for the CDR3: TGTGCCAGCAGTTTAGGGCGGGGGGGCCATGAGCAGTTCTTC.